Here is one T cell receptor (beta chain) with its context. These data originate in a study of cytomegalovirus exposure and HLA in healthy donors. The CDR3 runs to 16 residues. Germline V gene sequence: CDR1 KGHSH, CDR2 LQKENI. V lost 4 bases, J lost 0 bases, and 4 bases stayed unmatched. The PCR had 60 Vbeta and 13 Jbeta primers. Produced via immunoSEQ multiplex PCR; TCRdb's table is partial and in-frame only. The profile covers 140,000 to 150,000 clones, with over 60% appearing a single time and over 2% taken by the ten largest. The sample taken for sequencing was PBMCs. The TCR was taken from a man in his forties in good health and CMV-seronegative. This chain joins TRBV18 and TRBJ1-3; 9 nucleotides agree with TRBD1. The CDR3 reads CASSLSTGGSGNTIYF. The CDR3, as DNA: TGTGCCAGCTCACTATCGACAGGGGGCTCTGGAAACACCATATATTTT.